This passage covers 28 T cell receptor beta chains from one sample sequenced in a study of blood T cell repertoires in COVID-19. The repertoire was sequenced with immunoSEQ multiplex PCR; TCRdb's copy has only in-frame clones and lacks some. Of some 120,000 clones listed, approximately 82% are singletons. The specimen was peripheral blood. The receptors derive from a man younger than 45 with acute or convalescent COVID-19.

The V gene is TRBV7-6, the J gene TRBJ2-1; 7 bases fit TRBD1. There are 16 residues in the CDR3. Germline-derived CDR1 and CDR2 are SGHVS and FNYEAQ. V trimming: 2 bases; J trimming: 10 bases; junction bases outside the gene matches: 14. The CDR3 nucleotides are TGTGCCAGCAGCTTACAGACCCGAGGGGGCGCCGGGGAGCAGTTCTTC. It specifies CASSLQTRGGAGEQFF.

The chain is built from TRBV6-6 and TRBJ1-1, with 7 bases aligning to TRBD1. This CDR3 has 14 residues. V dropped 5 bases and J dropped 0; count of bases not matched to a gene: 3. The germline CDR1 and CDR2 sequences are MNHNY and SVGAGI (reference sequence). The CDR3 reads CASSQGQMNTEAFF. For the CDR3, the DNA is TGTGCCAGCAGTCAGGGACAGATGAACACTGAAGCTTTCTTT.

Remarks on this clone: The sample has other DNA sequences that encode this CDR3 too. This chain links TRBV14 with TRBJ1-5; D unclear. Germline V lookup: CDR1 SGHDN, CDR2 FVKESK. V dropped 1 base and J dropped 7 bases, with 8 bases sitting between them. This CDR3 comprises 13 residues. For the CDR3, the DNA is TGTGCCAGCAGCCAAGCTTCGGGGCAGCCCCAGCATTTT. This gives the protein CASSQASGQPQHF.

The chain is built from TRBV7-2 and TRBJ2-3, with D maybe TRBD2 (6 bases). Germline V gene lookup returns CDR1 SGHTA and CDR2 FQGNSA. This CDR3 is 15 amino acids long. V dropped 4 bases and J dropped 5 bases, with 16 bases sitting between them. The CDR3 sequence: CASSWGLGIGDTQYF. The CDR3 bases are TGTGCCAGCAGCTGGGGACTGGGGATCGGAGATACGCAGTATTTT.

The CDR3 region has the DNA TGTGCCAGCACCTCCGCGGGGAGCGCCGCCAATGAGCAGTTCTTC. Amino acid sequence: CASTSAGSAANEQFF. The V call is TRBV11-2, the J call TRBJ2-1; possibly TRBD2 for D (6 bases). The germline V and J ends were trimmed by 7 bases and 6 bases, with 19 bases remaining between them. Germline-derived CDR1 and CDR2 are SGHAT and FQNNGV. The CDR3 consists of 15 residues.

This clone appeared a few times. This chain connects TRBV11-2 to TRBJ2-2; TRBD1 might be the D (6 bases). Germline assignment: CDR1 SGHAT and CDR2 FQNNGV. V was shortened by 5 bases and J by 7 bases, with 11 bases between the two germline ends. CDR3 length: 13 residues. The CDR3 DNA reads TGTGCCAGCAGCCCAACAGGGCTCGGGGAGCTGTTTTTT. It codes for CASSPTGLGELFF.

This chain uses TRBV4-3 with TRBJ1-5; D perhaps matches TRBD1 (5 bases). V lost 0 bases and J 6 bases, leaving 9 bases between the germline ends. This CDR3 comprises 14 residues. Germline V gene data show CDR1 as LGHNA and CDR2 as YSLEER. CDR3 bases: TGCGCCAGCAGCCAAGATATGGGGCCTCAGCCCCAGCATTTT. Translated: CASSQDMGPQPQHF.

The chain recombines TRBV5-4 with TRBJ1-2; 7 positions agree with TRBD1. CDR3 length: 14 amino acids. The germline CDR1 and CDR2 sequences are SGHNT and YYREEE (reference sequence). V lost 0 bases to trimming and J lost 4 bases; unmatched junction nucleotides: 3. The CDR3 protein is CASSLAGQSYGYTF. DNA for the CDR3: TGTGCCAGCAGCTTGGCGGGACAGAGCTATGGCTACACCTTC.

As to this clone: One junction end does not reproduce the germline sequence, and a read error may be involved. V gene TRBV18 combines with J gene TRBJ1-5; D uncertain. The CDR3 loop spans 16 amino acids. The germline V gene encodes CDR1 KGHSH and CDR2 LQKENI. The CDR3 reads CASAPRAAYSNQPQHF. CDR3 DNA sequence: TGTGCCAGCGCACCGCGGGCAGCCTATAGCAATCAGCCCCAGCATTTT.

The chain employs TRBV5-1 and TRBJ2-1; D is unresolved. This CDR3 contains 13 residues. CDR1 and CDR2 from the germline V gene are SGHRS and YFSETQ. V gave up 1 base and J gave up 8 bases, with 10 bases separating them. CDR3 loop: CASSLIFGDEQFF. CDR3 nucleotides: TGCGCCAGCAGCTTGATCTTCGGAGATGAGCAGTTCTTC.

CDR3 loop: CASSQDGQGNTGELFF. The DNA for the CDR3 is TGCGCCAGCAGCCAAGATGGGCAGGGGAACACCGGGGAGCTGTTTTTT. The chain has TRBV4-3 and TRBJ2-2; D is perhaps TRBD1 (5 bases). Germline-derived CDR1 and CDR2 are LGHNA and YSLEER. Between the trimmed V and J ends, which lost 0 bases and 1 base, there was a span of 9 bases. The CDR3 runs 16 residues.

The J gene is TRBJ1-2, the V gene TRBV30; 7 positions agree with TRBD1. The CDR3 contains 17 residues. Germline V lookup: CDR1 GTSNPN, CDR2 SVGIG (reference sequence). The V segment lost 2 bases and the J segment 4 bases; nucleotides outside the gene matches: 16. The CDR3 sequence is CAWSRVLRDSFLYGYTF. The CDR3 nucleotides read TGTGCCTGGAGTCGGGTGCTACGGGACAGTTTCCTCTATGGCTACACCTTC.

The chain links TRBV18 to TRBJ2-1; 10 bases agree with TRBD1. The CDR3 extends over 12 amino acids. Germline CDR1 and CDR2: KGHSH and LQKENI. Trimming at V came to 2 bases and at J to 14 bases, leaving 3 bases not matched to a gene. The CDR3, as DNA: TGTGCCAGCTCACCATCGGACAGGGGGAAGTTCTTC. Amino acids: CASSPSDRGKFF. The full variable domain, in which reference TRBV18 and TRBJ2-1 provide the parts outside the CDR3, is NAGVMQNPRHLVRRRGQEARLRCSPMKGHSHVYWYRQLPEEGLKFMVYLQKENIIDESGMPKERFSAEFPKEGPSILRIQQVVRGDSAAYFCASSPSDRGKFFGPGTRLTVL.

This clone was detected once. V is TRBV9 and J is TRBJ1-2; 10 nucleotides agree with TRBD1. Germline V gives CDR1 SGDLS, CDR2 YYNGEE. This CDR3 region has 14 residues. The trim removed 3 bases at V and 6 bases at J, leaving 5 bases unmatched. As DNA, the CDR3 is TGTGCCAGCAGCGCAACCGGGACAGGGGATGGCTACACCTTC. The encoded protein is CASSATGTGDGYTF.

The chain employs TRBV24-1 and TRBJ2-1, with 13 bases lining up with TRBD2. With V trimmed by 5 bases and J by 0 bases, 3 bases remained unmatched. This CDR3 contains 17 residues. Germline CDR1 reads KGHDR; CDR2 reads SFDVKD. This CDR3 is CATSGGTSGDSYNEQFF. DNA for the CDR3: TGTGCCACCAGTGGGGGGACTAGCGGGGACTCCTACAATGAGCAGTTCTTC.

CDR3 nucleotides: TGTGCCAGCAGTTTGGACAGGGTCAATGGGGCCAACGTCCTGACTTTC. Its translation: CASSLDRVNGANVLTF. V and J are TRBV6-2 or TRBV6-3 and TRBJ2-6; TRBD1 agrees at 8 bases. Germline V gene data show CDR1 as MNHEY and CDR2 as SVGEGT. There are 16 residues in the CDR3. V lost 4 bases, J lost 3 bases, and 5 bases stayed unmatched.

V gene TRBV2 combines with J gene TRBJ2-3, with D unclear. The CDR3 has 15 residues. Germline V gene sequence: CDR1 SNHLY, CDR2 FYNNEI. V was clipped by 4 bases and J by 0 bases, with 11 bases between them. The CDR3 DNA follows: TGTGCCAGCAGTGTGTCGCAGGCTAGCACAGATACGCAGTATTTT. Translated: CASSVSQASTDTQYF.

This clone was seen a handful of times. The V gene is TRBV5-8, the J gene TRBJ1-1, with a possible D match to TRBD1 (6 bases). Per germline, CDR1 SGHTS and CDR2 YDEGEE. This CDR3 is 11 amino acids long. V was pared by 4 bases and J by 11 bases, with 12 bases between. The CDR3 nucleotides are TGTGCCAGCAGCCAGGGGTTTTCGGCTTTCTTT. Translating gives CASSQGFSAFF.

As regards this clone: The junction does not match germline at one end; this may be a read error. CDR3: CASSQEARQAGAAF. The CDR3 DNA is TGCGCCAGCAGCCAAGAGGCCAGACAGGCGGGCGCCGCCTTC. This sequence joins TRBV4-1 and TRBJ1-2; perhaps TRBD1 as D (6 bases). The germline V gene has CDR1 MGHRA and CDR2 YSYEKL. This CDR3 region has 14 residues.

The rearrangement uses TRBV28 and TRBJ2-5; perhaps TRBD2 as D (6 bases). Germline V gives CDR1 MDHEN, CDR2 SYDVKM. The CDR3 contains 15 residues. V lost 1 base and J lost 1, with 10 bases in between. Here the CDR3 reads CASSLLAALQETQYF. The CDR3 DNA reads TGTGCCAGCAGTTTATTAGCGGCCCTCCAAGAGACCCAGTACTTC.

This clone showed up just once. V and J are TRBV7-2 and TRBJ2-7; TRBD1 aligns across 7 bases. With 1 base clipped from V and 4 bases from J, the junction kept 7 bases outside the gene matches. This CDR3 is 15 amino acids long. Per germline, CDR1 SGHTA and CDR2 FQGNSA. The CDR3 DNA sequence: TGTGCCAGCAGCTTAGTCACCGGGACAGCTTACGAGCAGTACTTC. Protein: CASSLVTGTAYEQYF.

With regard to this clone: Other DNA sequences from this sample encode an identical CDR3 as well. This chain connects TRBV6-5 to TRBJ1-1; the D gene is possibly TRBD1 (5 bases). Per germline, CDR1 MNHEY and CDR2 SVGAGI. The V end lost 3 bases, the J end lost 1 base, and 9 bases lay between the germline ends. The CDR3 totals 14 residues. Written as DNA, the CDR3 is TGTGCCAGCAGTTATCAGGGTACGAACACTGAAGCTTTCTTT. It is translated as CASSYQGTNTEAFF.

Remarks on this clone: Its ends do not fully match the called genes, so a read error is possible. V usage is TRBV16 and J usage is TRBJ1-6; tentative D call: TRBD1 (6 bases). CDR1 is KGHSY and CDR2 is FQNENV in the germline V gene. The CDR3 has 14 residues. CDR3 DNA sequence: TGTGCCAGCCGCCACCGGGACATAGTCTCACCCCTCCACTTT. Translation gives CASRHRDIVSPLHF.

The V gene is TRBV5-1, the J gene TRBJ1-4; D is possibly TRBD1 (6 bases). Deletions cut 0 bases from V and 8 bases from J, with 11 bases between. The CDR3 runs 14 residues. CDR1 is SGHRS and CDR2 is YFSETQ in the germline V gene. The CDR3 loop is CASSLGDIGEKLFF. The CDR3 region has the DNA TGCGCCAGCAGCTTGGGGGACATTGGGGAAAAACTGTTTTTT.

This chain connects TRBV6-2 or TRBV6-3 to TRBJ1-5, with 8 bases that match TRBD1. V gave up 2 bases and J gave up 3 bases; unmatched junction bases: 6. Germline CDR1 reads MNHEY; CDR2 reads SVGEGT. CDR3 length: 16 residues. The CDR3 nucleotides read TGTGCCAGCAGTTACACGACAGGGGCGTACAATCAGCCCCAGCATTTT. Its translation: CASSYTTGAYNQPQHF.

The chain is built from TRBV5-1 and TRBJ1-4, with D unresolved. The germline V and J ends were trimmed by 4 bases and 0 bases, with 10 bases remaining between them. This CDR3 spans 15 amino acids. Looked up from germline, CDR1 is SGHRS and CDR2 is YFSETQ. The CDR3 here is CASSRQASTNEKLFF. The CDR3 nucleotides read TGCGCCAGCAGCCGGCAGGCGTCAACTAATGAAAAACTGTTTTTT.

V is TRBV12-5 and J is TRBJ2-1, with 7 bases lining up with TRBD2. V shed 6 bases and J 5 bases; nucleotides not matched to a gene: 13. Germline values: CDR1 LGHNT, CDR2 FRNRAP. The CDR3 contains 16 residues. CDR3 sequence: CASGPDGGRANNEQFF. The CDR3, as DNA: TGTGCTAGTGGCCCTGATGGAGGGAGGGCCAACAATGAGCAGTTCTTC.

The DNA of the CDR3 is TGTGCCAGCAGCATTGGACAGTTTAATGAAAAACTGTTTTTT. This sequence encodes CASSIGQFNEKLFF. This chain links TRBV5-6 with TRBJ1-4; TRBD1 might be the D (6 bases). The V and J ends lost 4 bases and 4 bases respectively, with 11 bases between them. Germline V lookup: CDR1 SGHDT, CDR2 YYEEEE. This CDR3 has 14 amino acids.